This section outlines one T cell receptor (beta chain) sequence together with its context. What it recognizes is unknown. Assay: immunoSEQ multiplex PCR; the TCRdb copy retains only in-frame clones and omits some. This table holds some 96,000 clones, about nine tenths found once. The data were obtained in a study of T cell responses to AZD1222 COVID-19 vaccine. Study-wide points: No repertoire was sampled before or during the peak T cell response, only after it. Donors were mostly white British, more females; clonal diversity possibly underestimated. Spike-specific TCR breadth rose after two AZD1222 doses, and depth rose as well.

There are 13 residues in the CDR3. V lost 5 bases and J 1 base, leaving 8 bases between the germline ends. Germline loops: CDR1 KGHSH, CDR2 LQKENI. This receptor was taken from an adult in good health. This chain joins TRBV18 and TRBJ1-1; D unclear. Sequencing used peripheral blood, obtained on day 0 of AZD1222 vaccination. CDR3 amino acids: CASSSDKNTEAFF. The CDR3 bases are TGTGCCAGCTCATCCGACAAGAACACTGAAGCTTTCTTT.